Below, 3 T cell receptor beta chains from the same sample are listed, as sequenced in a study of tumor and adjacent non-tumor tissue in lung cancer. The template was RNA from unsorted bulk tissue. More than 3 cm separated this lung sample from the edge of the tumor. A modified ARM-PCR protocol with three rounds of nested PCR amplified TCRbeta. TCRdb passed the multiplex PCR reads through MiXCR, listing each CDR3 protein once. The sample has 60,000 to 85,000 distinct CDR3 sequences; more than 65% are singletons. Sequencing used distant non-tumor lung tissue. These TCRs come from a man aged 60 to 75 with non-small cell lung cancer.

This clonotype was counted a few times. As the CDR3 is not closed by the conserved phenylalanine or tryptophan, this likely results from a read error. No DNA is shown, since the ends of the CDR3 on it are uncertain; the CDR3 is the one TCRdb lists. CDR3 amino acids: CSAELTGGAHHS. J is TRBJ1-5 and V is TRBV29-1; the table's D call, TRBD1, was not checked against the DNA. The germline V gene has CDR1 SQVTM and CDR2 ANQGSEA. The CDR3 spans 12 amino acids, including both terminal residues.

This clonotype was seen just once. A junction end diverges from the germline sequence, so it may reflect a read error. The chain joins TRBV6-5 to TRBJ2-2, with a weak D call TRBD2 (5 bases). This CDR3 region has 14 residues. CDR1 and CDR2 from the germline V gene are MNHEY and SVGAGI. The CDR3 loop is CATWLPADTGELFF. CDR3 coding DNA: TGTGCCACTTGGCTTCCGGCTGACACCGGGGAGTTGTTTTTT.

As regards this clonotype: Relative to the germline gene, one junction end is altered; a read error may explain this. This chain links TRBV10-3 with TRBJ2-6; 8 bases fit TRBD2. There are 20 residues in the CDR3. Germline-derived CDR1 and CDR2 are ENHRY and SYGVKD. The DNA for the CDR3 is TGTGCCATCAGTGAACATGGGACTAACGGGAGGGACTATGGGGCCAACGTCCCGACTTTC. Translating it yields CAISEHGTNGRDYGANVPTF.